The clone carrying this T cell receptor (beta chain) was counted ten times or more. Its antigen is not identified. The record originates from a study of T cells in Graves' hyperthyroidism and ophthalmopathy. The study, taken as a whole, reports: Before onset, by a median of approximately 6.2 months, the model predicted ophthalmopathy.

From RNA transcripts, TCR beta CDR3 regions were amplified. The study used the HTBI primer set for a first-round RT-PCR of the TCR CDR3. Via MiXCR, TCRdb re-called the multiplex PCR reads, giving one row per CDR3 protein. The data contain approximately 300,000 distinct CDR3 sequences, about a sixth of them singletons. Input material: blood. The sequence was collected from a woman in her fifties or sixties with Graves' ophthalmopathy.

The CDR3 bases are TGTGCCAGCAGCTCACAGGTCAACACCGGGGAGCTGTTTTTT. This translates into CASSSQVNTGELFF. The V call is TRBV11-2, the J call TRBJ2-2; the D gene is possibly TRBD1 (5 bases). The germline CDR1 and CDR2 sequences are SGHAT and FQNNGV. The CDR3 has 14 amino acids. The ends were cut back, 4 bases at V and 2 bases at J, with 8 bases in the middle.